The 14 T cell receptor beta chains presented below share a single source sample, sequenced in a study of T-cell memory formation after mild COVID-19. In TCRdb, the 5' RACE reads were re-called with MiXCR into one record per CDR3 protein. Of roughly 110,000 distinct CDR3 sequences listed, 14% are singletons. The sequenced sample was PBMCs or a T cell subset sorted from them (not recorded which). All receptors derive from a young man who had mild COVID-19 (a few samples of this study predate the infection). Cell type and time point are not known.

The chain carries TRBV7-3 and TRBJ2-1; 8 bases fit TRBD2. Germline loops: CDR1 SGHTA, CDR2 FQGTGA. V shed 5 bases, J shed 2 bases, and the junction held 5 bases outside the gene matches. The CDR3 spans 15 residues. CDR3 sequence reads: CASSPSGGPYNEQFF. The CDR3, as DNA: TGTGCCAGCAGCCCAAGCGGGGGACCCTACAATGAGCAGTTCTTC.

The chain links TRBV6-4 to TRBJ2-3; 8 positions agree with TRBD1. This CDR3 comprises 15 residues. V was pared by 4 bases and J by 5 bases, with 8 bases of the junction left unmatched. Germline assignment: CDR1 MRHNA and CDR2 SNTAGT. The CDR3 region has the DNA TGTGCCAGCAGTGGGGCAGGGGGCGGCGGAGATACGCAGTATTTT. Residues: CASSGAGGGGDTQYF.

V and J are TRBV4-1 and TRBJ2-6; 10 nucleotides align to TRBD1. CDR3 length equals 18 residues. Trimming cost V 6 bases and J 0 bases; bases outside gene matches: 8. Germline CDR1 reads MGHRA; CDR2 reads YSYEKL. CDR3 bases: TGCGCCAGCAGTCAGACCGGGACAGGGGTCTCTGGGGCCAACGTCCTGACTTTC. Protein: CASSQTGTGVSGANVLTF.

This clonotype was counted at least ten times. V gene TRBV12-3 or TRBV12-4 combines with J gene TRBJ2-5, with D tentatively TRBD1 or TRBD2 (5 bases each). The V end was cut by 5 bases, the J end by 4 bases, with 20 bases between. The CDR3 spans 16 residues. The CDR3 spells CASSLYLAPGGETQYF. Written as DNA, the CDR3 is TGTGCCAGCAGTCTTTATCTTGCGCCTGGGGGAGAGACCCAGTACTTC.

This clonotype was detected a few times. This chain uses TRBV19 with TRBJ1-5; D call uncertain. Deletions cut 7 bases from V and 3 bases from J, with 10 bases between. CDR1 and CDR2 (germline): LNHDA, SQIVND (reference sequence). The CDR3 extends over 13 amino acids. Here the CDR3 reads CASTLLPNQPQHF. CDR3 DNA: TGTGCCAGTACTCTACTGCCCAATCAGCCCCAGCATTTT.

In this sample, this clonotype turned up a few times. The chain couples TRBV28 to TRBJ1-2; D is undetermined. Per the germline V gene, CDR1 is MDHEN and CDR2 is SYDVKM. Trimming cost V 6 bases and J 7 bases, with 15 bases left between them. CDR3 size: 13 residues. The CDR3 DNA reads as TGTGCCAGCAGAATCGGGCGCTTTGGTGGCTACACCTTC. This codes for CASRIGRFGGYTF.

The rearrangement uses TRBV4-3 and TRBJ1-1; TRBD1 is a possible D gene (5 bases). V lost 0 bases and J lost 10, with 12 bases in between. The CDR3 consists of 13 residues. CDR1 and CDR2 (germline): LGHNA, YSLEER. The CDR3 region is CASSQDIGASAFF. The CDR3 DNA follows: TGCGCCAGCAGCCAAGATATTGGGGCGTCAGCTTTCTTT.

The rearrangement links TRBV7-9 to TRBJ1-3; D gene unclear. In germline, CDR1 is SEHNR, CDR2 FQNEAQ (reference sequence). With 4 bases removed from V and 0 bases from J, the gap between germline ends came to 10 bases. The CDR3 runs to 15 residues. As DNA, the CDR3 is TGTGCCAGCAGCTACGTCTCGAGCTCTGGAAACACCATATATTTT. Its protein is CASSYVSSSGNTIYF. Using reference TRBV7-9 and TRBJ1-3 for the parts outside the CDR3, the full variable domain is DTGVSQNPRHKITKRGQNVTFRCDPISEHNRLYWYRQTLGQGPEFLTYFQNEAQLEKSRLLSDRFSAERPKGSFSTLEIQRTEQGDSAMYLCASSYVSSSGNTIYFGEGSWLTVV.

Only a few counts were recorded for this clonotype. J is TRBJ2-7 and V is TRBV7-9; a possible D gene is TRBD2 (7 bases). The germline V and J ends were trimmed by 6 bases and 3 bases, with 18 bases remaining between them. CDR1 is SEHNR, CDR2 FQNEAQ, per germline (reference sequence). The CDR3 runs to 15 residues. The CDR3 DNA reads TGTGCCAGCAGGCGTCAAGGGGGGGGCCTCTACGAGCAGTACTTC. Translating it yields CASRRQGGGLYEQYF.

The chain combines TRBV4-3 with TRBJ2-7; D is ambiguous. Trimming removed 0 bases at V and 4 bases at J, with 13 bases between. The CDR3 consists of 15 residues. CDR1 and CDR2 from the germline V gene are LGHNA and YSLEER. CDR3 DNA: TGCGCCAGCAGCCAAGAGGGCACTGGGAATTACGAGCAGTACTTC. Its translation is CASSQEGTGNYEQYF.

This clonotype was detected ten times or more. This rearrangement joins TRBV29-1 to TRBJ2-1; no definite D call. The CDR3 has 12 residues. V was shortened by 4 bases and J by 0 bases, with 4 bases between the two germline ends. Germline V CDR1 and CDR2: SQVTM, ANQGSEA. The CDR3 protein is CSVGSSYNEQFF. In DNA, the CDR3 is TGCAGCGTTGGCAGCTCCTACAATGAGCAGTTCTTC.

This clonotype was seen only a few times. V gene TRBV12-3 or TRBV12-4 combines with J gene TRBJ2-5; 14 nucleotides agree with TRBD2. The CDR3 consists of 15 residues. Trimming cost V 6 bases and J 5 bases; bases outside gene matches: 5. The CDR3 reads CASSGTSGGGETQYF. As DNA, the CDR3 is TGTGCCAGCAGCGGGACTAGCGGGGGTGGGGAGACCCAGTACTTC.

The chain combines TRBV27 with TRBJ1-3, with D unclear. Trimming cost V 7 bases and J 1 base, with 2 bases left between them. The CDR3 loop spans 11 amino acids. CDR1 and CDR2 (germline): MNHEY, SMNVEV (reference sequence). CDR3 nucleotides: TGTGCCAGCATTTCTGGAAACACCATATATTTT. This gives the protein CASISGNTIYF.

This clonotype was detected many times. This rearrangement joins TRBV15 to TRBJ1-5; D call uncertain. Germline lookup yields CDR1 LNHNV and CDR2 YYDKDF (reference sequence). The V and J ends lost 1 base and 0 bases respectively, with 4 bases between them. The CDR3 is 14 residues long. This CDR3 reads CATSRVTSNQPQHF. The CDR3 DNA follows: TGTGCCACCAGCAGAGTGACTAGCAATCAGCCCCAGCATTTT.